What follows are 20 T cell receptor beta chains derived from one specimen sequenced in a study of T cell responses to AZD1222 COVID-19 vaccine. The data were produced by immunoSEQ multiplex PCR, yet TCRdb's version contains in-frame clones alone and is incomplete. The sample comprises around 120,000 clones, just over 90% of which are singletons, and just over 7% rests with the top ten. Sequenced here: peripheral blood, sampled on day 0 of AZD1222 vaccination. Receptors originate from an adult in good health.

This CDR3 is CASSRSRGEKLFF. CDR3 in DNA: TGTGCCAGCAGTCGATCGCGTGGTGAAAAACTGTTTTTT. The chain joins TRBV6-6 to TRBJ1-4, with D uncertain. In germline, CDR1 is MNHNY, CDR2 SVGAGI (reference sequence). The CDR3 runs to 13 residues. The ends were cut back, 5 bases at V and 7 bases at J, with 11 bases in the middle.

In DNA form, the CDR3 reads TGTGCCACCAGTGATTCGTCAGCGAACAACTATGGCTACACCTTC. This encodes CATSDSSANNYGYTF. The genes are TRBV24-1 and TRBJ1-2; D call uncertain. Germline CDR1 reads KGHDR; CDR2 reads SFDVKD. V was cut by 2 bases and J by 2 bases, with 11 bases left in between. The CDR3 runs to 15 residues.

This sequence joins TRBV20-1 and TRBJ2-7, with 9 bases that match TRBD2. V lost 3 bases, J lost 5 bases, and 14 bases stayed unmatched. The CDR3 extends over 16 amino acids. Germline V lookup: CDR1 DFQATT, CDR2 SNEGSKA (reference sequence). CDR3 residues: CSASVLWASGTHEQYF. CDR3 bases: TGCAGTGCTAGTGTTCTTTGGGCTAGCGGGACTCACGAGCAGTACTTC.

The V and J genes are TRBV5-3 and TRBJ2-1; D is possibly TRBD2 (5 bases). TRBV5-3 is reported as an ORF; its role is uncertain. CDR3 length: 15 amino acids. Trimming cost V 0 bases and J 3 bases, with 10 bases left between them. In DNA, the CDR3 is TGTGCCAGAAGCTTGGAGCACGGGAACTACAATGAGCAGTTCTTC. It encodes CARSLEHGNYNEQFF.

CDR3 DNA: TGTGCCAGCAGCTCCCCGACTAGGTCCCAAGAGACCCAGTACTTC. Protein product: CASSSPTRSQETQYF. This rearrangement joins TRBV11-1 to TRBJ2-5; perhaps TRBD2 as D (6 bases). Trimming cost V 4 bases and J 1 base, with 13 bases left between them. The CDR3 runs to 15 residues. Germline lookup yields CDR1 SGHAT and CDR2 FQDESV (reference sequence).

The V gene is TRBV14, the J gene TRBJ1-1; a weak D match, TRBD1 (5 bases). Per the germline V gene, CDR1 is SGHDN and CDR2 is FVKESK. V lost 4 bases, J lost 6 bases, and 18 bases lay in between. CDR3 length equals 15 residues. The CDR3 protein is CASSPRGTVSAEAFF. The CDR3, as DNA: TGTGCCAGCAGCCCCCGCGGGACTGTCTCCGCTGAAGCTTTCTTT.

The chain couples TRBV6-6 to TRBJ2-5; 11 positions agree with TRBD1. The J segment lost 5 bases and the V segment lost 6 bases, leaving 5 bases of the junction unmatched. The CDR3 is 14 amino acids. CDR1 is MNHNY and CDR2 is SVGAGI in the germline V gene (reference sequence). CDR3 coding DNA: TGTGCCAGCAGCTGGACAGGGGGCGTGGAGACCCAGTACTTC. It codes for CASSWTGGVETQYF.

The rearrangement links TRBV6-5 to TRBJ1-5, with 7 bases identical to TRBD1. Losses at the gene ends were 6 bases for V and 3 bases for J; bases not matched to a gene: 5. The CDR3 extends over 14 amino acids. Germline V gene lookup returns CDR1 MNHEY and CDR2 SVGAGI. The CDR3 DNA follows: TGTGCCAGCAGCCCGGACAGGACCAATCAGCCCCAGCATTTT. It is translated as CASSPDRTNQPQHF.

This clone was observed once. This rearrangement joins TRBV7-2 to TRBJ2-5; TRBD1 matches 7 bases. CDR3 length: 14 amino acids. Unmatched junction bases numbered 7, after V lost 4 bases and J lost 5 bases. Looked up from germline, CDR1 is SGHTA and CDR2 is FQGNSA. CDR3 bases: TGTGCCAGCAGCTCCTACTCGGACAGGGAGACCCAGTACTTC. It yields the protein CASSSYSDRETQYF.

The J gene is TRBJ2-3, the V gene TRBV21-1. TRBV21-1 is annotated as a pseudogene. This CDR3 region has 16 residues. This chain's CDR3 is CASSKGAQRWTDTQYF. DNA of the CDR3: TGTGCCAGCAGCAAAGGGGCCCAGAGGTGGACAGATACGCAGTATTTT.

This rearrangement joins TRBV4-2 to TRBJ2-7; 12 bases match TRBD1. V was clipped by 3 bases and J by 6 bases; unmatched bases: 6. Germline assignment: CDR1 LGHNA and CDR2 YNFKEQ. CDR3 length: 15 residues. DNA of the CDR3: TGTGCCAGCAGCCACTCCAGGGGACAGGGGGCCGAGCAGTACTTC. Translating it yields CASSHSRGQGAEQYF.

The genes are TRBV14 and TRBJ2-5, with D tentatively TRBD2 (7 bases). Per the germline V gene, CDR1 is SGHDN and CDR2 is FVKESK. This CDR3 has 14 residues. Trimming left V 3 bases short and J 4 bases short, with 12 bases between. The CDR3 spells CASSHRGGRETQYF. The CDR3, as DNA: TGTGCCAGCAGCCACAGGGGCGGGAGAGAGACCCAGTACTTC. The full variable domain, completed using reference TRBV14 and TRBJ2-5, is EAGVTQFPSHSVIEKGQTVTLRCDPISGHDNLYWYRRVMGKEIKFLLHFVKESKQDESGMPNNRFLAERTGGTYSTLKVQPAELEDSGVYFCASSHRGGRETQYFGPGTRLLVL.

This clone appeared a few times. J is TRBJ2-2 and V is TRBV2; no clear D gene. Germline values: CDR1 SNHLY, CDR2 FYNNEI. Trimming cost V 0 bases and J 6 bases, with 8 bases left between them. This CDR3 region has 14 residues. CDR3 DNA sequence: TGTGCCAGCAGTGAAGCCGTCGGGCCCGGGGAGCTGTTTTTT. Translation: CASSEAVGPGELFF.

The CDR3 region is CASSLADRVWGVYNEQFF. DNA for the CDR3: TGTGCCAGCAGCTTAGCGGACAGGGTCTGGGGGGTATACAATGAGCAGTTCTTC. The genes are TRBV7-8 and TRBJ2-1; 8 nucleotides align to TRBD1. V shed 0 bases, J shed 4 bases, and the junction held 11 bases outside the gene matches. Germline CDR1 is SGHVS and CDR2 is FQNEAQ. This CDR3 region has 18 residues.

V is TRBV2 and J is TRBJ1-6, with 9 bases lining up with TRBD1. The CDR3 spans 15 residues. The germline CDR1 and CDR2 sequences are SNHLY and FYNNEI. V lost 6 bases, J lost 7 bases, and 7 bases stayed unmatched. The CDR3 bases are TGTGCCAGCAGCGCACAGGGGGCAGGCAATTCACCCCTCCACTTT. This gives the protein CASSAQGAGNSPLHF.

This clone appeared a single time. The chain couples TRBV20-1 to TRBJ2-5, with D uncertain. The CDR3 has 11 amino acids. Trimming pared 4 bases from V and 3 bases from J, leaving 6 bases between. Germline V gene lookup returns CDR1 DFQATT and CDR2 SNEGSKA (reference sequence). In DNA form, the CDR3 reads TGCAGTGCTAATTACGAAGAGACCCAGTACTTC. It yields the protein CSANYEETQYF.

The rearrangement joins TRBV19 to TRBJ2-7, with D perhaps TRBD2 (5 bases). The CDR3 is 15 residues long. From germline, CDR1 is LNHDA and CDR2 SQIVND (reference sequence). V gave up 3 bases and J gave up 3 bases, with 15 bases separating them. CDR3 DNA: TGTGCCAGTAGTATCAGCCCTAGCTATCTCTACGAGCAGTACTTC. It encodes CASSISPSYLYEQYF.

The chain is built from TRBV28 and TRBJ2-5; 7 nucleotides line up with TRBD1. The length of the CDR3 is 13 residues. V lost 6 bases and J lost 2; bases outside the gene matches: 3. Germline V gene lookup returns CDR1 MDHEN and CDR2 SYDVKM. The DNA for the CDR3 is TGTGCCAGCAGACTACAGGGGCAAGAGACCCAGTACTTC. Translated: CASRLQGQETQYF. The variable domain in full, completed from reference TRBV28 and TRBJ2-5, reads DVKVTQSSRYLVKRTGEKVFLECVQDMDHENMFWYRQDPGLGLRLIYFSYDVKMKEKGDIPEGYSVSREKKERFSLILESASTNQTSMYLCASRLQGQETQYFGPGTRLLVL.

The CDR3 loop reads CASTPSGGFGYGYTF. The CDR3 coding sequence is TGTGCCAGCACCCCCTCAGGAGGTTTCGGCTATGGCTACACCTTC. This sequence joins TRBV6-5 and TRBJ1-2; D uncertain. The V gene lost 7 bases and the J gene lost 4 bases, with 19 bases spanning the gap. This CDR3 region has 15 residues. CDR1 and CDR2 (germline): MNHEY, SVGAGI.

The rearrangement joins TRBV5-4 to TRBJ2-3; 8 bases are a match to TRBD2. V was clipped by 3 bases and J by 4 bases; unmatched bases: 7. CDR3 size: 15 residues. Germline V CDR1 and CDR2: SGHNT, YYREEE (reference sequence). The CDR3 region is CASSSPGLASDTQYF. CDR3 DNA: TGTGCCAGCAGCTCCCCAGGACTAGCATCAGATACGCAGTATTTT.